The entry that follows covers one TCR beta chain sequence. Its antigen is currently unknown. Clones were sequenced by immunoSEQ multiplex PCR, and TCRdb holds only the in-frame ones, with some missing. The sample has about 82,000 clones; 80% to 90% are singletons. Fresh-frozen tumor tissue and more than two years of survival data were available for all. This sample is part of a study of glioma-infiltrating T cells after dendritic cell vaccination. As for the study in general: Samples are from glioblastoma patients in Phase I and II dendritic cell vaccine trials.

Study results and limitations: Survival was not directly related to TCR clonality in these patients.

The TCR was taken from a human donor with glioblastoma. Source: blood, taken before dendritic cell vaccination.

In nucleotides, the CDR3 is TGTGCCTGGAGTCCTCTCTATGAGCAGTTCTTC. The encoded protein is CAWSPLYEQFF. V gene TRBV30 combines with J gene TRBJ2-1; unclear D gene. Germline assignment: CDR1 GTSNPN and CDR2 SVGIG (reference sequence). V was cut by 2 bases and J by 8 bases, with 7 bases left in between. The length of the CDR3 is 11 residues.